These T cell receptor beta chains were read from a single sample in a study of metastatic and nonmetastatic thyroid tumors. From the PCR reads, TCRdb re-called clones with MiXCR. Of 15,000 to 20,000 clones listed, roughly 20% are singletons. What was sequenced was tumor tissue. The receptors here all came from a male donor with papillary thyroid cancer or a benign thyroid nodule (not recorded which). Some clones in this sample may be carry-over from other donors' samples. CDR3s include the opening cysteine and the closing phenylalanine or tryptophan. D genes are given only for firm matches.

d_gene: TRBD1; len: 14; v_gene: TRBV11-2; CDR3aa: CASSFRQGYNEQFF
d_gene: .; len: 14; v_gene: TRBV20-1; CDR3aa: CSALDRSYNSPLHF
d_gene: .; len: 15; v_gene: TRBV10-3; CDR3aa: CAISDGGLTNDKLLF
d_gene: TRBD2; len: 17; v_gene: TRBV2; CDR3aa: CASSLPSEAGGPDTQYF
d_gene: .; len: 17; v_gene: TRBV5-4; CDR3aa: CASSLGAGAQNTGELLF
d_gene: TRBD1; len: 16; v_gene: TRBV28; CDR3aa: CASIEGAGSGANVLTF
d_gene: .; len: 14; v_gene: TRBV7-3; CDR3aa: CASSPYLVAGELFF
d_gene: .; len: 16; v_gene: TRBV20-1; CDR3aa: CSATPRTEALRGGSTF
d_gene: .; len: 16; v_gene: TRBV20-1; CDR3aa: CSARPLVGFGHTEAFF
d_gene: .; len: 13; v_gene: TRBV11-3; CDR3aa: CASSASQNTEAFF
d_gene: TRBD1; len: 16; v_gene: TRBV4-3; CDR3aa: CASSQEGTGTGNGYTF
d_gene: .; len: 15; v_gene: TRBV5-1; CDR3aa: CAISLDEVIRNGYTF
d_gene: TRBD1; len: 19; v_gene: TRBV11-1; CDR3aa: CASREPTSAGGSGANVLTF
d_gene: TRBD1; len: 15; v_gene: TRBV27; CDR3aa: CASSTPRQGTDTQSF
d_gene: TRBD1; len: 17; v_gene: TRBV5-1; CDR3aa: CASGADTLGQGAHTQYF
d_gene: TRBD1; len: 13; v_gene: TRBV2; CDR3aa: CASRTGSGYGYTF
d_gene: .; len: 16; v_gene: TRBV18; CDR3aa: CASSTGGDPTNYGYTF
d_gene: TRBD1; len: 16; v_gene: TRBV28; CDR3aa: CASRHSGTGDTGELFF
d_gene: .; len: 15; v_gene: TRBV10-3; CDR3aa: CAIGTGSQAADTQYF
d_gene: TRBD1; len: 14; v_gene: TRBV12-3/TRBV12-4; CDR3aa: CASSFQGGSSILHF